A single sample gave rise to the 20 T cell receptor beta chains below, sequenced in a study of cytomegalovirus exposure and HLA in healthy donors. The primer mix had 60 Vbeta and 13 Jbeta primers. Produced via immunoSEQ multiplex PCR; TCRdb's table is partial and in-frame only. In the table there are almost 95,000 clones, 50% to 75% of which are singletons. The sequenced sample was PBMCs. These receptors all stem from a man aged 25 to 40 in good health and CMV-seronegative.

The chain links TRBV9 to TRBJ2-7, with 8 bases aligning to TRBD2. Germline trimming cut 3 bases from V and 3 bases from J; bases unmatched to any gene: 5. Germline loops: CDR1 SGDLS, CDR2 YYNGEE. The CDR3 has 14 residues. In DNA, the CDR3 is TGTGCCAGCAGCGCCTCGGGACTAGGCTACGAGCAGTACTTC. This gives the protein CASSASGLGYEQYF.

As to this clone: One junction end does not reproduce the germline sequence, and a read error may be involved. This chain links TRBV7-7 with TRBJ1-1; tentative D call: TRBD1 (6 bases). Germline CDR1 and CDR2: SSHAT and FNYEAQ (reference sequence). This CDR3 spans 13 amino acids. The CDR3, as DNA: TGTGCTAGCAGCTTATCAGGGGCCACTGAAGCTTTCTTT. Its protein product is CASSLSGATEAFF.

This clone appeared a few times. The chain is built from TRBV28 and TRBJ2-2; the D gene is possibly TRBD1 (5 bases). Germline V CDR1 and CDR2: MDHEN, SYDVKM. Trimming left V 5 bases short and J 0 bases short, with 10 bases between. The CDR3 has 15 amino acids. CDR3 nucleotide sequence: TGTGCCAGCAGTCCATCGGACACGAACACCGGGGAGCTGTTTTTT. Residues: CASSPSDTNTGELFF.

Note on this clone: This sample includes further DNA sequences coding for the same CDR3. This chain's CDR3 is CASSLPRGRGNEQFF. CDR3 DNA sequence: TGTGCCAGCAGTCTACCTCGTGGGAGGGGAAATGAGCAGTTCTTC. The chain links TRBV7-6 to TRBJ2-1; 7 nucleotides agree with TRBD2. The CDR3 runs 15 residues. V trimming: 6 bases; J trimming: 7 bases; junction bases outside the gene matches: 12. Germline CDR1 reads SGHVS; CDR2 reads FNYEAQ.

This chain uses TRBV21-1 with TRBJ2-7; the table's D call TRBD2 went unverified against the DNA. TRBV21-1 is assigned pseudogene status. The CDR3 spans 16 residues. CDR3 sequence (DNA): TGTGCCAGCAGCAAAGGCGCGACAGCGGGGGCCTACGAGCAGTACTTC. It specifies CASSKGATAGAYEQYF.

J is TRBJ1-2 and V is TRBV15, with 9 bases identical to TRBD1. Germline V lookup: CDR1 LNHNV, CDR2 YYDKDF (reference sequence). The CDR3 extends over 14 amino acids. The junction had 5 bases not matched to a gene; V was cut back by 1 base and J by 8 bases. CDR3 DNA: TGTGCCACCAGCAGAGGACAGGGGGTGGGAGGCTACACCTTC. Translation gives CATSRGQGVGGYTF.

For the CDR3, the DNA is TGTGCCAGCAGCTTGGGTCAGGGGCAAGAGACCCAGTACTTC. This sequence encodes CASSLGQGQETQYF. This chain connects TRBV5-4 to TRBJ2-5; D is possibly TRBD1 (6 bases). Germline V gene sequence: CDR1 SGHNT, CDR2 YYREEE (reference sequence). This CDR3 has 14 amino acids. V lost 0 bases, J lost 2 bases, and 8 bases lay in between. Together with reference TRBV5-4 and TRBJ2-5, the CDR3 gives the full variable domain: ETGVTQSPTHLIKTRGQQVTLRCSSQSGHNTVSWYQQALGQGPQFIFQYYREEENGRGNFPPRFSGLQFPNYSSELNVNALELDDSALYLCASSLGQGQETQYFGPGTRLLVL.

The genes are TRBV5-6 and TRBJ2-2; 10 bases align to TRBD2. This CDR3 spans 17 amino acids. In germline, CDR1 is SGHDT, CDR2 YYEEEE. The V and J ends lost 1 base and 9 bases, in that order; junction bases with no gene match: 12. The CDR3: CASSLLIAGGGVWELFF. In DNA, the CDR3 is TGTGCCAGCAGCTTGTTAATAGCGGGAGGAGGAGTATGGGAGCTGTTTTTT.

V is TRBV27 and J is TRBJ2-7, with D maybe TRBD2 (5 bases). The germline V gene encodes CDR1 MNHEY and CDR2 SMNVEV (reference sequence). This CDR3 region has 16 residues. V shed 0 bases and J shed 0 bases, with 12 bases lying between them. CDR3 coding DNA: TGTGCCAGCAGTTTATCAGAACTAGGGCCCTCCTACGAGCAGTACTTC. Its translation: CASSLSELGPSYEQYF.

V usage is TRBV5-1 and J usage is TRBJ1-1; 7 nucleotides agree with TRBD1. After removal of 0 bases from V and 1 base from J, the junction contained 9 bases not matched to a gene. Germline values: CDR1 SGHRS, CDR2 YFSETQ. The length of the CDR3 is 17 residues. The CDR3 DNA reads TGCGCCAGCAGCTTGGGGGACAGACCCGACGGGAACACTGAAGCTTTCTTT. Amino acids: CASSLGDRPDGNTEAFF.

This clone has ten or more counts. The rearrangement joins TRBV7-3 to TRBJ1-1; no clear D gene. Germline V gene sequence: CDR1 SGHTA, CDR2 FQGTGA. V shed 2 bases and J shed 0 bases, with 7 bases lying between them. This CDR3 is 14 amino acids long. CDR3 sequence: CASSLSDLNTEAFF. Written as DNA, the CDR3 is TGTGCCAGCAGCTTATCAGATCTGAACACTGAAGCTTTCTTT.

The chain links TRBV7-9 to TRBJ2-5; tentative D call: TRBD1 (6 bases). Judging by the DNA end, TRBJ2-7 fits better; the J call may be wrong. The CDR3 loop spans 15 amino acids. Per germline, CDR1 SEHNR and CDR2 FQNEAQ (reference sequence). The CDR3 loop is CASSFGQGKGYEQYF. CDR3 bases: TGTGCCAGCAGCTTTGGCCAGGGGAAAGGGTACGAGCAGTACTTC.

The CDR3 coding sequence is TGTGCCAGCAGTTTTTGGACATACTACGAGCAGTACTTC. Protein product: CASSFWTYYEQYF. The chain is built from TRBV28 and TRBJ2-7; weak D call: TRBD1 (5 bases). The germline V gene has CDR1 MDHEN and CDR2 SYDVKM. The CDR3 spans 13 residues. The ends were cut back, 3 bases at V and 3 bases at J, with 9 bases in the middle.

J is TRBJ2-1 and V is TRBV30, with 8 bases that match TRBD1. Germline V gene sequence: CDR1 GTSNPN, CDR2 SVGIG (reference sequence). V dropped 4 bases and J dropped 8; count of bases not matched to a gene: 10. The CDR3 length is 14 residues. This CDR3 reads CAWMGTGVSHEQFF. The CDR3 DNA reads TGTGCCTGGATGGGGACAGGAGTGTCACATGAGCAGTTCTTC.

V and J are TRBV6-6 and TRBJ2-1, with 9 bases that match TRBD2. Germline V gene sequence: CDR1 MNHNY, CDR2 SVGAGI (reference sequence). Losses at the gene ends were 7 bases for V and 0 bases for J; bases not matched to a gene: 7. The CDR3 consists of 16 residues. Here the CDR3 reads CASIGTSFSSYNEQFF. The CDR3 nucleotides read TGTGCCAGCATAGGGACTAGCTTCAGCTCCTACAATGAGCAGTTCTTC.

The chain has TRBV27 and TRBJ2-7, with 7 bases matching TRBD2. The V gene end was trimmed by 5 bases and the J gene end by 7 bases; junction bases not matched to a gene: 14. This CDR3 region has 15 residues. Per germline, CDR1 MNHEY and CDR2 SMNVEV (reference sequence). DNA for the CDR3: TGTGCCAGCAGTCCCCTACTAGCGCGAGTGGCGGAGCAGTACTTC. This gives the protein CASSPLLARVAEQYF.

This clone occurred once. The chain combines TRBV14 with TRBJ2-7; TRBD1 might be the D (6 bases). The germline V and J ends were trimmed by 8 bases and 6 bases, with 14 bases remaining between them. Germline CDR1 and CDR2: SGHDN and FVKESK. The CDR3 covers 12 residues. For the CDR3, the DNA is TGTGCCAGCGGGAGACAGGCGGGCGAGCAGTACTTC. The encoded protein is CASGRQAGEQYF.

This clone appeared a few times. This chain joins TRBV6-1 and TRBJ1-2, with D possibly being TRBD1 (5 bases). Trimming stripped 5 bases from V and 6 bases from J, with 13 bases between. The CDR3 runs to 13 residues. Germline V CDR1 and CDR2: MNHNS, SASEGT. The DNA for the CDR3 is TGTGCCAGCAGTCAGGCGACAGATGATGGCTACACCTTC. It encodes CASSQATDDGYTF.

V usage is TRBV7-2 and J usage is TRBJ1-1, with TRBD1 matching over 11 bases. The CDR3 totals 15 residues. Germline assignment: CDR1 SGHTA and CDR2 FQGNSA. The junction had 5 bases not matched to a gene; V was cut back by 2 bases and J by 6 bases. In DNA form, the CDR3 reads TGTGCCAGCAGCTTACCCCTGGGACAGGGGGCTGAAGCTTTCTTT. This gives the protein CASSLPLGQGAEAFF.

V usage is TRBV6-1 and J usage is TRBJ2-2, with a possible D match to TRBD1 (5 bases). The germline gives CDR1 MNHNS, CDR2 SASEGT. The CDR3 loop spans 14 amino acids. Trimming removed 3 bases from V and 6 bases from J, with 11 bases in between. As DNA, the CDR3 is TGTGCCAGCAGTGAGATGTTGGGGCCCGGGGAGCTGTTTTTT. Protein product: CASSEMLGPGELFF.